The 25 T cell receptor beta chains reported below all come from one sample, sequenced in a study of T cell changes during pregnancy in multiple sclerosis. Measured with immunoSEQ multiplex PCR; TCRdb has only the in-frame clones, and not every one. The table shows fewer than 30,000 clones, with approximately 92% occurring only once. The source material was CD8+ T cells from peripheral blood mononuclear cells, sampled in the second trimester of pregnancy. These receptors were taken from a female donor with multiple sclerosis, enrolled in a pregnancy study.

This chain uses TRBV27 with TRBJ2-1, with TRBD2 as a possible D gene (6 bases). V was shortened by 6 bases and J by 5 bases, with 32 bases between the two germline ends. CDR3 length equals 20 residues. Germline V gene data show CDR1 as MNHEY and CDR2 as SMNVEV (reference sequence). The CDR3 is CASSPSPLAGLMGTDNEQFF. The CDR3 DNA reads as TGTGCCAGCAGCCCTTCCCCACTTGCGGGATTGATGGGGACTGACAATGAGCAGTTCTTC.

This clone was seen a handful of times. The chain joins TRBV7-9 to TRBJ1-4; D remains ambiguous. This CDR3 comprises 16 residues. Germline V gene data show CDR1 as SEHNR and CDR2 as FQNEAQ (reference sequence). The V end was cut by 4 bases, the J end by 4 bases, with 16 bases between. CDR3 loop: CASSSFLGSLNEKLFF. Here the CDR3 DNA reads TGTGCCAGCAGCTCCTTCTTAGGTAGCCTTAATGAAAAACTGTTTTTT.

The J gene is TRBJ1-2, the V gene TRBV7-9; tentative D call: TRBD1 (5 bases). The CDR3 length is 13 residues. V shed 9 bases and J shed 1 base, with 12 bases lying between them. The germline V gene encodes CDR1 SEHNR and CDR2 FQNEAQ (reference sequence). The CDR3 region is CASDSSINYGYTF. DNA of the CDR3: TGTGCCAGTGACAGTTCAATTAACTATGGCTACACCTTC.

The chain couples TRBV7-9 to TRBJ1-2; a possible D gene is TRBD1 (5 bases). CDR1 is SEHNR, CDR2 FQNEAQ, per germline (reference sequence). The germline V and J ends were trimmed by 4 bases and 0 bases, with 15 bases remaining between them. The CDR3 runs 16 residues. In DNA, the CDR3 is TGTGCCAGCAGCTCCCCTGTGGACAAAGCTAACTATGGCTACACCTTC. It yields the protein CASSSPVDKANYGYTF.

This clone was seen a few times. The J gene is TRBJ2-1, the V gene TRBV28, with 10 bases identical to TRBD2. This CDR3 has 14 amino acids. Germline V lookup: CDR1 MDHEN, CDR2 SYDVKM. V shed 2 bases and J 7 bases; nucleotides not matched to a gene: 2. In nucleotides, the CDR3 is TGTGCCAGCAGTTTACTAGCGGGAGATAATGAGCAGTTCTTC. Protein product: CASSLLAGDNEQFF.

This clone was recorded only once. V is TRBV28 and J is TRBJ2-3, with unresolved D. The CDR3 covers 12 residues. Trimming pared 7 bases from V and 4 bases from J, leaving 9 bases between. CDR1 is MDHEN and CDR2 is SYDVKM in the germline V gene. The chain's CDR3 is CASKRSADTQYF. CDR3 in DNA: TGTGCCAGCAAAAGGAGCGCAGATACGCAGTATTTT.

The chain employs TRBV11-3 and TRBJ2-1; 7 bases map to TRBD2. J gave up 10 bases and V 1 base, and 13 bases lay outside the gene matches. Germline V CDR1 and CDR2: SGHNT, YENEEA. The CDR3 runs to 16 residues. The CDR3 bases are TGTGCCAGCAGCTTAGGGGGGGGTAGGAGCCGCGGCGAGCAGTTCTTC. Translating it yields CASSLGGGRSRGEQFF.

The chain's CDR3 is CASSPSGLATDIQYF. The CDR3 coding sequence is TGTGCCAGCAGTCCATCAGGACTAGCGACCGACATTCAGTACTTC. The rearrangement joins TRBV28 to TRBJ2-4, with 9 bases that match TRBD2. The CDR3 contains 15 residues. Losses at the gene ends were 5 bases for V and 8 bases for J; bases not matched to a gene: 10. CDR1 is MDHEN, CDR2 SYDVKM, per germline.

The chain uses TRBV9 and TRBJ2-3; TRBD2 agrees at 10 bases. CDR1 is SGDLS and CDR2 is YYNGEE in the germline V gene. CDR3 length equals 15 residues. The V segment lost 6 bases and the J segment 4 bases; nucleotides outside the gene matches: 8. The CDR3 nucleotides are TGTGCCAGCAACAAAGCGGGAGGGCTTTCAGATACGCAGTATTTT. This codes for CASNKAGGLSDTQYF. The whole variable domain, remainder taken from reference TRBV9 and TRBJ2-3, is DSGVTQTPKHLITATGQRVTLRCSPRSGDLSVYWYQQSLDQGLQFLIQYYNGEERAKGNILERFSAQQFPDLHSELNLSSLELGDSALYFCASNKAGGLSDTQYFGPGTRLTVL.

This chain links TRBV6-5 with TRBJ1-1; weak D call: TRBD1 (5 bases). V shed 5 bases and J shed 6 bases, with 13 bases lying between them. The CDR3 contains 13 residues. The germline gives CDR1 MNHEY, CDR2 SVGAGI. The DNA of the CDR3 is TGTGCCAGCAGTGACAACGGGGGGGCTGAAGCTTTCTTT. It is translated as CASSDNGGAEAFF.

This sequence joins TRBV6-5 and TRBJ2-1, with 9 positions matching TRBD2. In germline, CDR1 is MNHEY, CDR2 SVGAGI. The ends lost 3 bases at V and 8 bases at J; junction bases unmatched: 8. This CDR3 spans 15 amino acids. CDR3: CASSYSREGGDEQFF. CDR3 DNA sequence: TGTGCCAGCAGTTATTCGCGGGAGGGAGGGGATGAGCAGTTCTTC.

The J gene is TRBJ2-3, the V gene TRBV19; no firm D call. The CDR3 spans 13 residues. The V end lost 5 bases, the J end lost 13 bases, and 19 bases lay between the germline ends. The V gene's germline CDR1 is LNHDA and CDR2 SQIVND (reference sequence). The CDR3, as DNA: TGTGCCAGTAGTTTCAGATCTACAGACAAGGAGTATTTT. This encodes CASSFRSTDKEYF.

J is TRBJ2-7 and V is TRBV7-2; tentatively, D is TRBD1 (5 bases). The CDR3 is made up of 14 amino acids. Germline loops: CDR1 SGHTA, CDR2 FQGNSA. Trimming took off 5 bases at V and 5 bases at J, with 16 bases between the two ends. CDR3 in amino acids: CASSPSVMGHEQYF. CDR3 coding DNA: TGTGCCAGCAGCCCCTCCGTTATGGGGCACGAGCAGTACTTC. Filled out from reference TRBV7-2 and TRBJ2-7, the complete variable domain reads GAGVSQSPSNKVTEKGKDVELRCDPISGHTALYWYRQSLGQGLEFLIYFQGNSAPDKSGLPSDRFSAERTGGSVSTLTIQRTQQEDSAVYLCASSPSVMGHEQYFGPGTRLTVT.

This sequence joins TRBV27 and TRBJ1-5; 12 bases are shared with TRBD1. The CDR3 sequence is 17 residues long. V was pared by 6 bases and J by 2 bases, with 8 bases of the junction left unmatched. Per germline, CDR1 MNHEY and CDR2 SMNVEV (reference sequence). This CDR3 is CASRPGQGAWGNQPQHF. As DNA, the CDR3 is TGTGCCAGCAGGCCGGGACAGGGGGCGTGGGGCAATCAGCCCCAGCATTTT.

The rearrangement links TRBV4-1 to TRBJ2-5; weak D call: TRBD1 (6 bases). Trimming shortened V by 0 bases and J by 4 bases, and 18 bases separated the two germline ends. The CDR3 has 17 residues. Germline V lookup: CDR1 MGHRA, CDR2 YSYEKL. The CDR3 nucleotides are TGCGCCAGCAGCCAAGACAAGACCGGACAGAATAGAGAGACCCAGTACTTC. Translating it yields CASSQDKTGQNRETQYF.

The V gene is TRBV10-3, the J gene TRBJ2-5, with 7 bases lining up with TRBD2. J was trimmed by 5 bases and V by 2 bases; bases with no gene match: 5. Germline CDR1 is ENHRY and CDR2 is SYGVKD. This CDR3 is 14 amino acids long. This chain's CDR3 is CAISEAGVSETQYF. CDR3 DNA: TGTGCCATCAGTGAGGCGGGAGTATCGGAGACCCAGTACTTC.

Regarding this clone: At the DNA level, this CDR3 is encoded by other sequences in the same sample as well. V and J are TRBV7-6 and TRBJ2-3; the D gene is possibly TRBD2 (5 bases). CDR1 SGHVS and CDR2 FNYEAQ come from the germline V gene. The CDR3 covers 14 residues. Trimming shortened V by 0 bases and J by 2 bases, and 6 bases separated the two germline ends. The DNA of the CDR3 is TGTGCCAGCAGCTTAGCTGGACTCACAGATACGCAGTATTTT. Protein product: CASSLAGLTDTQYF. Full variable domain (rest looked up from reference TRBV7-6 and TRBJ2-3): GAGVSQSPRYKVTKRGQDVALRCDPISGHVSLYWYRQALGQGPEFLTYFNYEAQQDKSGLPNDRFSAERPEGSISTLTIQRTEQRDSAMYRCASSLAGLTDTQYFGPGTRLTVL.

In its sample, this clone was seen once. The chain employs TRBV15 and TRBJ2-7; 7 nucleotides align to TRBD2. The V segment lost 0 bases and the J segment 3 bases; nucleotides outside the gene matches: 2. CDR3 length: 14 residues. Germline V gene data show CDR1 as LNHNV and CDR2 as YYDKDF (reference sequence). CDR3 in amino acids: CATSRDGRVYEQYF. The CDR3 DNA sequence: TGTGCCACCAGCAGAGATGGGAGGGTCTACGAGCAGTACTTC.

The V gene is TRBV11-3, the J gene TRBJ2-1, with D maybe TRBD2 (6 bases). The CDR3 is 12 residues long. V was shortened by 4 bases and J by 7 bases, with 8 bases between the two germline ends. CDR1 is SGHNT and CDR2 is YENEEA in the germline V gene. CDR3 region: CASSSRENEQFF. In nucleotides, the CDR3 is TGTGCCAGCAGCTCCCGGGAGAATGAGCAGTTCTTC.

This sequence joins TRBV5-1 and TRBJ2-2; a weak D match, TRBD1 (6 bases). CDR1 SGHRS and CDR2 YFSETQ come from the germline V gene. The CDR3 runs 15 residues. The V gene lost 4 bases and the J gene lost 1 base, with 11 bases spanning the gap. CDR3 DNA: TGCGCCAGCAGCGAGGGGACAATGAACACCGGGGAGCTGTTTTTT. Protein: CASSEGTMNTGELFF. Drawing the rest from reference TRBV5-1 and TRBJ2-2, the complete variable domain is KAGVTQTPRYLIKTRGQQVTLSCSPISGHRSVSWYQQTPGQGLQFLFEYFSETQRNKGNFPGRFSGRQFSNSRSEMNVSTLELGDSALYLCASSEGTMNTGELFFGEGSRLTVL.

The V call is TRBV9, the J call TRBJ2-7; D perhaps matches TRBD2 (5 bases). Germline V gene sequence: CDR1 SGDLS, CDR2 YYNGEE. Trimming left V 0 bases short and J 6 bases short, with 13 bases between. This CDR3 contains 14 residues. The CDR3 protein is CASSVDNTGVEQYF. DNA for the CDR3: TGTGCCAGCAGCGTAGATAACACCGGGGTCGAGCAGTACTTC.

At least ten counts were recorded for this clone. The J gene is TRBJ1-3, the V gene TRBV4-2, with a possible D match to TRBD1 (6 bases). This CDR3 is built from 16 residues. Trimming cost V 0 bases and J 0 bases, with 9 bases left between them. Germline assignment: CDR1 LGHNA and CDR2 YNFKEQ. Written as DNA, the CDR3 is TGTGCCAGCAGCCAAGACCGGACAGTCTCTGGAAACACCATATATTTT. It translates to CASSQDRTVSGNTIYF.

This chain links TRBV30 with TRBJ2-1, with TRBD2 matching over 9 bases. Germline CDR1 reads GTSNPN; CDR2 reads SVGIG (reference sequence). The V and J ends lost 5 bases and 9 bases, in that order; junction bases with no gene match: 5. CDR3 length equals 12 residues. For the CDR3, the DNA is TGTGCCTGGGGGACTAGCTTCGGTGAGCAGTTCTTC. This translates into CAWGTSFGEQFF.

The V call is TRBV28, the J call TRBJ2-7; tentative D call: TRBD1 (6 bases). Between the trimmed V and J ends, which lost 3 bases and 1 base, there was a span of 25 bases. Germline lookup yields CDR1 MDHEN and CDR2 SYDVKM. This CDR3 is built from 19 residues. The CDR3 DNA reads TGTGCCAGCAGTTTCCCCCTCCTTGGACAGCCTGGACTTTCCTACGAGCAGTACTTC. It is translated as CASSFPLLGQPGLSYEQYF.

Within the sample, this clone is medium-sized. The chain joins TRBV29-1 to TRBJ2-7, with TRBD1 identical over 8 bases. Germline V gene lookup returns CDR1 SQVTM and CDR2 ANQGSEA. Trimming removed 1 base from V and 2 bases from J; junction bases left unmatched: 4. This CDR3 region has 14 residues. In DNA form, the CDR3 reads TGCAGCGTTGAAGGTCGGGACAGGCCCTACGAGCAGTACTTC. The encoded protein is CSVEGRDRPYEQYF.